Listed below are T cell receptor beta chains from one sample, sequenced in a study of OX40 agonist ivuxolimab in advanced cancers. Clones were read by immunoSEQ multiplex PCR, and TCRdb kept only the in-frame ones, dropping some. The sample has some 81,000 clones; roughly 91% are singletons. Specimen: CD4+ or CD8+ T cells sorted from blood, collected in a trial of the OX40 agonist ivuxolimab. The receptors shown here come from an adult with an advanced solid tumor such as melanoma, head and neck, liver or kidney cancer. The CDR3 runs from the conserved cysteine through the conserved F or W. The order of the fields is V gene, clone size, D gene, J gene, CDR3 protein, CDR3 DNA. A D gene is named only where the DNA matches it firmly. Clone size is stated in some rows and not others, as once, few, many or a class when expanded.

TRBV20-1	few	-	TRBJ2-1	CSAEMNEQFF	TGCAGTGCTGAGATGAATGAGCAGTTCTTC
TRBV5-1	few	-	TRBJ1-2	CASSPGTDHGYTF	TGCGCCAGCAGCCCCGGGACTGACCATGGCTACACCTTC
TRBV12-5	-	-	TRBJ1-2	CASGSARIRGFYGYTF	TGTGCTAGTGGTTCTGCGCGGATTCGGGGCTTCTATGGCTACACCTTC
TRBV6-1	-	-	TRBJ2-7	CASSSYRDSIYEQYF	TGTGCCAGCAGCTCTTATCGGGACTCGATTTACGAGCAGTACTTC
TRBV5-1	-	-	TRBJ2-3	CASSLAMGGIDTQYF	TGCGCCAGCAGCTTGGCCATGGGGGGAATAGATACGCAGTATTTT
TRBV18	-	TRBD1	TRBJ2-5	CASSPTDRGRRWETQYF	TGTGCCAGCTCCCCAACCGACAGGGGAAGGCGTTGGGAGACCCAGTACTTC
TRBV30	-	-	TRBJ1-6	CASRIGRDNSPLHF	TGTGCCTCGAGAATAGGACGGGATAATTCACCCCTCCACTTT
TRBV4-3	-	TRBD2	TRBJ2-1	CASSQGLAEPRNEQFF	TGCGCCAGCAGCCAGGGACTAGCGGAACCTAGGAATGAGCAGTTCTTC
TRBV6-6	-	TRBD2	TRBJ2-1	CAAGGGEGNEQFF	TGTGCCGCAGGCGGGGGAGAGGGCAATGAGCAGTTCTTC
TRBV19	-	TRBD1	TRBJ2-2	CAATGATNTGELFF	TGTGCCGCGACAGGGGCTACGAACACCGGGGAGCTGTTTTTT
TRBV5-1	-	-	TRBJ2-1	CASSTDGDEQFF	TGCGCCAGCAGCACGGACGGAGATGAGCAGTTCTTC
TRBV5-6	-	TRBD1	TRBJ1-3	CASTWTGGLSGNTIYF	TGTGCCAGCACCTGGACAGGGGGCCTCTCTGGAAACACCATATATTTT
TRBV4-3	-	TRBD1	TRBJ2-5	CASSQEGRGPETQYF	TGCGCCAGCAGCCAAGAGGGCAGGGGGCCCGAGACCCAGTACTTC
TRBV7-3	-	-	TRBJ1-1	CASSLVGDGRTEAFF	TGTGCCAGCAGCTTAGTGGGTGACGGGCGCACTGAAGCTTTCTTT
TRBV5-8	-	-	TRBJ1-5	CASSQGHLNQPQHF	TGTGCCAGCAGTCAGGGACATCTGAATCAGCCCCAGCATTTT
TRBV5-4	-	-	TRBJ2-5	CASSFPRETQYF	TGTGCCAGCAGCTTTCCCCGGGAGACCCAGTACTTC
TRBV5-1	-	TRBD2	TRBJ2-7	CASSPEGLAGVEQYF	TGCGCCAGCAGCCCGGAGGGACTAGCGGGGGTCGAGCAGTACTTC
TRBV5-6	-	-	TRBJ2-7	CASSLARVTYEQYF	TGTGCCAGCAGCTTGGCCAGGGTGACCTACGAGCAGTACTTC
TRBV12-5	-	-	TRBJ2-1	CASGLSVGVRSSYNEQFF	TGTGCTAGTGGTTTGTCCGTTGGGGTGAGAAGCTCCTACAATGAGCAGTTCTTC
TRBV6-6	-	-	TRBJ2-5	CASSERYF	TGTGCCAGCAGTGAAAGGTACTTC
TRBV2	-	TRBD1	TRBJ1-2	CASSVGQGYGYTF	TGTGCCAGCAGTGTTGGACAGGGGTATGGCTACACCTTC
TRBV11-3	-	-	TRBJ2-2	CASSLEGSRELFF	TGTGCCAGCAGCTTAGAGGGGTCGCGAGAGCTGTTTTTT
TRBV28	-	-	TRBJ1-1	CASIPKWGVDTEAFF	TGTGCCAGCATCCCGAAGTGGGGGGTGGACACTGAAGCTTTCTTT
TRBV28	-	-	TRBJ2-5	CASSEGTRFGETQYF	TGTGCCAGCAGCGAGGGCACTCGGTTCGGGGAGACCCAGTACTTC
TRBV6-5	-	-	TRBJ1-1	CASGERGGVNTEAFF	TGTGCCAGCGGGGAAAGGGGGGGCGTCAACACTGAAGCTTTCTTT
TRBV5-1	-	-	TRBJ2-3	CASRFGGSTDTQYF	TGCGCCAGTCGCTTTGGGGGAAGCACAGATACGCAGTATTTT
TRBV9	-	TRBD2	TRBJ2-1	CASSVALAGGELNEQFF	TGTGCCAGCAGCGTAGCGTTAGCGGGGGGGGAATTGAATGAGCAGTTCTTC
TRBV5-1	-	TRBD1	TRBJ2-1	CASSNHRGRNEQFF	TGCGCCAGCAGCAACCACAGGGGTAGGAATGAGCAGTTCTTC
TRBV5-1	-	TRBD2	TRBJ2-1	CASRSSGGNNEQFF	TGCGCCAGCCGGTCTAGCGGGGGTAACAATGAGCAGTTCTTC
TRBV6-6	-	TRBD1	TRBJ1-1	CASSQGQGNTEAFF	TGTGCCAGCAGTCAGGGACAGGGGAACACTGAAGCTTTCTTT
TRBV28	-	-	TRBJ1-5	CASRRRAMGAQHF	TGTGCCAGCCGGCGGAGGGCCATGGGGGCCCAGCATTTT
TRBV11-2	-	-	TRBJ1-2	CASSLGDIYGYTF	TGTGCCAGCAGCTTAGGGGACATCTATGGCTACACCTTC
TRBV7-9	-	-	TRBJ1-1	CASNRNTEAFF	TGTGCCAGCAACAGGAACACTGAAGCTTTCTTT
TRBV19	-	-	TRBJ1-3	CASRVGDLHSGNTIYF	TGTGCCAGTCGAGTTGGGGACCTTCACTCTGGAAACACCATATATTTT
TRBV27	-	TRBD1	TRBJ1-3	CASSLEGRGLLSGNTIYF	TGTGCCAGCAGTTTAGAGGGCAGGGGGCTTCTCTCTGGAAACACCATATATTTT
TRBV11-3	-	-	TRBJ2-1	CASSPLPDNEQFF	TGTGCCAGCAGTCCCCTCCCAGACAATGAGCAGTTCTTC
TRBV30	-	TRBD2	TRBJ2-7	CAWSVRKAGLSYEQYF	TGTGCCTGGAGTGTACGTAAAGCGGGGCTATCCTACGAGCAGTACTTC
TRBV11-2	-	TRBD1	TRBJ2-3	CASSLERTGKVGQYF	TGTGCCAGCAGCTTAGAAAGGACAGGGAAAGTAGGGCAGTATTTT
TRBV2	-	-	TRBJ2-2	CASSEDAGAGTGELFF	TGTGCCAGCAGTGAAGACGCAGGGGCGGGGACCGGGGAGCTGTTTTTT
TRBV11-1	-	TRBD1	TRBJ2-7	CASSFGTGAYEQYF	TGTGCCAGCAGCTTTGGGACAGGGGCGTACGAGCAGTACTTC
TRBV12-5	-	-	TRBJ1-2	CASGSPSGYTF	TGTGCTAGTGGTTCACCAAGCGGCTACACCTTC
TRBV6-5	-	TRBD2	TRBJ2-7	CASSSPRVGGTYEQYF	TGTGCCAGCAGTTCACCCAGGGTGGGGGGGACCTACGAGCAGTACTTC
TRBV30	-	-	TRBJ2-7	CAWSVLVNEQYF	TGTGCCTGGAGTGTACTGGTGAACGAGCAGTACTTC
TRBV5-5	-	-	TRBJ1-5	CASSVQGYQPQHF	TGTGCCAGCAGCGTCCAGGGTTATCAGCCCCAGCATTTT
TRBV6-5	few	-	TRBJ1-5	CASRQANQPQHF	TGTGCCAGCAGACAGGCGAATCAGCCCCAGCATTTT
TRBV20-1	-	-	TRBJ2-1	CSARDWDEQFF	TGCAGTGCTAGAGATTGGGATGAGCAGTTCTTC
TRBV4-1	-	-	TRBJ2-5	CASSQEGKGRQETQYF	TGCGCCAGCAGCCAAGAGGGGAAAGGCAGGCAAGAGACCCAGTACTTC
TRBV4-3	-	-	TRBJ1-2	CASSQEGQGVYGYTF	TGCGCCAGCAGCCAAGAGGGTCAAGGGGTCTATGGCTACACCTTC
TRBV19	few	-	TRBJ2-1	CASTAGTMEFF	TGTGCCAGTACCGCAGGGACAATGGAGTTCTTC
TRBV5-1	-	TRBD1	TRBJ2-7	CASSSPGQTYEQYF	TGCGCCAGCAGCTCGCCGGGACAGACCTACGAGCAGTACTTC
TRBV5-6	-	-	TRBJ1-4	CASSLDRTTNEKLFF	TGTGCCAGCAGCTTGGACAGAACAACTAATGAAAAACTGTTTTTT
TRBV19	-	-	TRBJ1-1	CASSIGGSSLNVGEAFF	TGTGCCAGTAGTATAGGAGGATCTAGTCTTAACGTTGGTGAAGCTTTCTTT
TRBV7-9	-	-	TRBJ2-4	CASSLAYGELNIQYF	TGTGCCAGCAGCTTAGCTTATGGGGAACTTAACATTCAGTACTTC
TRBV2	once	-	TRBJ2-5	CASSELVAFETQYF	TGTGCCAGCAGTGAACTCGTGGCATTTGAGACCCAGTACTTC
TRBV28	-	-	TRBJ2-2	CASTFVLTGELFF	TGTGCCAGCACTTTTGTTCTGACCGGGGAGCTGTTTTTT
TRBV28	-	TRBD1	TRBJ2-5	CASRDPGQGKETQYF	TGTGCCAGCCGGGATCCGGGACAGGGAAAAGAGACCCAGTACTTC
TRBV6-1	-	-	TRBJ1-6	CASSRDNSPLHF	TGTGCCAGCAGCAGGGATAATTCACCCCTCCACTTT
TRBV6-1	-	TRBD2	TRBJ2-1	CASTLSGDWQFF	TGTGCCAGCACTTTAAGCGGGGATTGGCAGTTCTTC
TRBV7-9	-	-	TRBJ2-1	CASSPQGTSYNEQFF	TGTGCCAGCAGCCCACAGGGAACCTCCTACAATGAGCAGTTCTTC
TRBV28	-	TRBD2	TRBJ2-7	CASSSLGSGLAGAYPPEQYF	TGTGCCAGCAGTTCCCTAGGGTCGGGGTTAGCGGGGGCCTACCCCCCCGAGCAGTACTTC